This TCR beta chain was identified during a study of T cells in Graves' hyperthyroidism and ophthalmopathy. The CDR3 covers 19 residues. Germline V lookup: CDR1 SGHRS, CDR2 YFSETQ. With 1 base clipped from V and 5 bases from J, the junction kept 16 bases outside the gene matches. RNA transcripts provided the source from which TCR beta CDR3 regions were amplified. Initially, a first-round RT-PCR of the TCR CDR3 employed the HTBI primer set. Each CDR3 protein gets one entry after TCRdb re-called the multiplex PCR reads with MiXCR. This sample has a few hundred thousand distinct CDR3 sequences, with about a sixth found just once. Study-level findings and limits: With a median lead of 6.5 months before onset, the model predicted ophthalmopathy.

Note on this clonotype: Its antigen is not identified.

The sequencing sample was made of blood. The chain joins TRBV5-1 to TRBJ2-3, with 10 bases aligning to TRBD1. The TCR comes from a woman aged 30 to 39 with Graves' hyperthyroidism. The CDR3 nucleotides read TGCGCCAGCAGCTTGACCGCTCATCCGGGACAGGGGTGGCGAGATACGCAGTATTTT. This translates into CASSLTAHPGQGWRDTQYF.